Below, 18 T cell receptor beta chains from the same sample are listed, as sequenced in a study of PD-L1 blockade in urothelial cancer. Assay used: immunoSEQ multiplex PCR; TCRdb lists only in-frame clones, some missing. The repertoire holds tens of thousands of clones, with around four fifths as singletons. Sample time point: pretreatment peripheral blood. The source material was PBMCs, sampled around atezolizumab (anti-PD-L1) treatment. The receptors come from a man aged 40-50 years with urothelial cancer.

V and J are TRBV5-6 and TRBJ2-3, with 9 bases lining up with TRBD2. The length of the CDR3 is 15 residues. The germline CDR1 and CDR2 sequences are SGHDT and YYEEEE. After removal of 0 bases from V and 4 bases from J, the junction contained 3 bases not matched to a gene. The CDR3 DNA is TGTGCCAGCAGCTTGGGTAGCGGGAGCCCAGATACGCAGTATTTT. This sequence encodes CASSLGSGSPDTQYF.

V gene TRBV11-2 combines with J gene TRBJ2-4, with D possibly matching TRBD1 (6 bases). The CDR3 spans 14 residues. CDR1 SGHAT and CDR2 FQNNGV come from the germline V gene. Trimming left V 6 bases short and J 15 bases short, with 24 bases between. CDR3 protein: CASSPSRGTPARYF. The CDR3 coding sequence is TGTGCCAGCAGTCCCTCCAGGGGAACCCCGGCTCGGTACTTC.

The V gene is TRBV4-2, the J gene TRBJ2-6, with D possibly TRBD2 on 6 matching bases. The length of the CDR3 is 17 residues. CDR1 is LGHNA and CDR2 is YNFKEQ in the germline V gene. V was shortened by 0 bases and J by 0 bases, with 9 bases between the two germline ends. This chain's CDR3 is CASSQEEGRSGANVLTF. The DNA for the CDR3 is TGTGCCAGCAGCCAAGAGGAGGGACGCTCTGGGGCCAACGTCCTGACTTTC.

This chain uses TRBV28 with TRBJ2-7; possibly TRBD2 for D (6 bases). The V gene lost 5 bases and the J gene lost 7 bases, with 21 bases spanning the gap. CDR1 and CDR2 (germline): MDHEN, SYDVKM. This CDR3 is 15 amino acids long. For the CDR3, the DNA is TGTGCCAGCAGTCCCCGCGGGACTCCGTCTTTGGAGCAGTACTTC. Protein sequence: CASSPRGTPSLEQYF.

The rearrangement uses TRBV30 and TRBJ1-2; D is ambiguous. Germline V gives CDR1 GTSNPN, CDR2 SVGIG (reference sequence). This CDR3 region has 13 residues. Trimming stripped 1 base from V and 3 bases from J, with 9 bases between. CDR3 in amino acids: CAWSGGLDYGYTF. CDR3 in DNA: TGTGCCTGGAGTGGAGGGTTGGACTATGGCTACACCTTC.

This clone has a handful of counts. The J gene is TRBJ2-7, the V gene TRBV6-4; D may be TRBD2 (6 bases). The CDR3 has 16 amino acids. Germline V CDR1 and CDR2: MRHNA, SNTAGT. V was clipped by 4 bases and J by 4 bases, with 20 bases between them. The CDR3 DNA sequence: TGTGCCAGCAGTGGAAAGAGGGCTAGCGAGAGGTACGAGCAGTACTTC. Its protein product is CASSGKRASERYEQYF.

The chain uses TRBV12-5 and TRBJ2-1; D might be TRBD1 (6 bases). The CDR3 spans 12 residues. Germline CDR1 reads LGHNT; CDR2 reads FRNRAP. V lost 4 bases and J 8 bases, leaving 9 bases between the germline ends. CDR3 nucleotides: TGTGCTAGTGGTTCGGCAGGGGATGAGCAGTTCTTC. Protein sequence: CASGSAGDEQFF.

CDR3 protein: CASSPFMGSGPMYNEQFF. The CDR3 DNA reads as TGTGCCAGCTCACCTTTCATGGGTAGCGGCCCGATGTACAATGAGCAGTTCTTC. The gene calls are TRBV18 and TRBJ2-1; D may be TRBD2 (6 bases). The length of the CDR3 is 18 residues. Trimming took 3 bases from V and 4 from J, leaving 22 bases between them. CDR1 KGHSH and CDR2 LQKENI come from the germline V gene.

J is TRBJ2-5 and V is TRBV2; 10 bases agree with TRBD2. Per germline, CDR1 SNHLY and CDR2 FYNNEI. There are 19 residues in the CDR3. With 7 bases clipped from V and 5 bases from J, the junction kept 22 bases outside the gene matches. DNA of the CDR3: TGTGCCAGCAAAAGAGAAACTAGCGGGATCGCCTGGGAGGGGGAGACCCAGTACTTC. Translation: CASKRETSGIAWEGETQYF. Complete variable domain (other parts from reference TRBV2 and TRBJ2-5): EPEVTQTPSHQVTQMGQEVILRCVPISNHLYFYWYRQILGQKVEFLVSFYNNEISEKSEIFDDQFSVERPDGSNFTLKIRSTKLEDSAMYFCASKRETSGIAWEGETQYFGPGTRLLVL.

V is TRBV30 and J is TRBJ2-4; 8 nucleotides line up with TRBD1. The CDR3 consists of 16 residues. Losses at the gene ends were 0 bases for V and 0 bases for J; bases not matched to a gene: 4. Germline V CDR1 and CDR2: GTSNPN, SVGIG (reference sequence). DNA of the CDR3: TGTGCCTGGAGTGTAATAGGACAGGGAGCCAAAAACATTCAGTACTTC. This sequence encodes CAWSVIGQGAKNIQYF.

The CDR3, as DNA: TGTGCCAGCAGCAAACTAGCGGGAGGGTTGTCCTACGAGCAGTACTTC. This sequence encodes CASSKLAGGLSYEQYF. The chain uses TRBV11-2 and TRBJ2-7; the match to TRBD2 covers 13 bases. The trim removed 5 bases at V and 1 base at J, leaving 5 bases unmatched. The germline CDR1 and CDR2 sequences are SGHAT and FQNNGV. CDR3 length: 16 residues. The full variable domain, completed using reference TRBV11-2 and TRBJ2-7, is EAGVAQSPRYKIIEKRQSVAFWCNPISGHATLYWYQQILGQGPKLLIQFQNNGVVDDSQLPKDRFSAERLKGVDSTLKIQPAKLEDSAVYLCASSKLAGGLSYEQYFGPGTRLTVT.

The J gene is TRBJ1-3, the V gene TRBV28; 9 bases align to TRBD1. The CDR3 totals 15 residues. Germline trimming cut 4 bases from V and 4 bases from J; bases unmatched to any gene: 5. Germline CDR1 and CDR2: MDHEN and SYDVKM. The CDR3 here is CASSSPTGGGNTIYF. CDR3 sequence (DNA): TGTGCCAGCAGTTCTCCAACAGGGGGCGGAAACACCATATATTTT.

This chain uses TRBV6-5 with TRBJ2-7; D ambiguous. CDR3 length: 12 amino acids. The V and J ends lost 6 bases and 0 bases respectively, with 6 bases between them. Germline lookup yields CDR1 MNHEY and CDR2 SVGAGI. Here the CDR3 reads CASRKSSYEQYF. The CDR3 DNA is TGTGCCAGCAGAAAGAGCTCCTACGAGCAGTACTTC.

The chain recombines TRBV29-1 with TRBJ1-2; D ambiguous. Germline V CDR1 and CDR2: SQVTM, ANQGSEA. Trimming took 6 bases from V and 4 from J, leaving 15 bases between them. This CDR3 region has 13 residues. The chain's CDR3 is CSVTGRMGYGYTF. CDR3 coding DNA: TGCAGCGTGACGGGTAGGATGGGCTATGGCTACACCTTC.

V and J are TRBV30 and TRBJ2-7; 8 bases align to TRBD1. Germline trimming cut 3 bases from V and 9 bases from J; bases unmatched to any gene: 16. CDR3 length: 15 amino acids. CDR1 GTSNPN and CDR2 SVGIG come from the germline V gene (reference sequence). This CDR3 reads CAWRGRTGKIQVQYF. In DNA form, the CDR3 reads TGTGCCTGGAGGGGTAGGACAGGGAAAATCCAGGTGCAGTACTTC.

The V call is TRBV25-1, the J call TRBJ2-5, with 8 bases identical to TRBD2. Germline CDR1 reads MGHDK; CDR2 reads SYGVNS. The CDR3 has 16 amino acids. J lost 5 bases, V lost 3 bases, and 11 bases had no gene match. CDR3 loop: CASSDAGAGVWETQYF. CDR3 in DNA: TGTGCCAGCAGTGATGCGGGAGCGGGAGTGTGGGAGACCCAGTACTTC.

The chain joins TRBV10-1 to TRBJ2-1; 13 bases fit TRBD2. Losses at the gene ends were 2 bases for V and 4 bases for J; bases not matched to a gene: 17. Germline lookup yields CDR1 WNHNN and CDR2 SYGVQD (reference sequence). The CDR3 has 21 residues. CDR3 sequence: CASSEVPGLAGAPREYNEQFF. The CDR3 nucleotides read TGCGCCAGCAGTGAGGTCCCCGGACTAGCGGGAGCCCCCAGAGAGTACAATGAGCAGTTCTTC.

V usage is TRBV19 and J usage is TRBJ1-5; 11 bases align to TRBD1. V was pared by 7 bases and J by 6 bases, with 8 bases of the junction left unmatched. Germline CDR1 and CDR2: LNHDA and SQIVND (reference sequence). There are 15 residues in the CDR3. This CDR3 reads CASTPGQGDSQPQHF. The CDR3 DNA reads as TGTGCCAGTACTCCGGGACAGGGGGACAGTCAGCCCCAGCATTTT.